This TCR beta chain was sequenced in a study of Ad26.COV2.S vaccination and SARS-CoV-2 variants. Described treatment: roughly 19 received Ad26.COV2.S at low or high dose, single or two shots; roughly 5 received placebo; per-sample allocation not given. Each sample was drawn 63 days after the first injection (of vaccine or placebo). Note on this clone: In the same sample, other DNA sequences code for this CDR3.

This CDR3 is 15 amino acids long. V was clipped by 0 bases and J by 1 base, with 9 bases between them. Germline V CDR1 and CDR2: SEHNR, FQNEAQ (reference sequence). The assay was immunoSEQ multiplex PCR, and TCRdb's table has in-frame clones only and misses some. The sample holds roughly 320,000 clones; roughly 84% are singletons and the top ten take roughly 3.1%. The rearrangement uses TRBV7-9 and TRBJ1-1; D is perhaps TRBD1 (6 bases). The source of this sequence is a person aged 18-60 years who received the Ad26.COV2.S COVID-19 vaccine or a placebo. The sample here was peripheral blood, taken in a trial of Ad26.COV2.S vaccine versus placebo. CDR3: CASSLAQGRNTEAFF. The CDR3 nucleotides are TGTGCCAGCAGCTTAGCCCAGGGGCGGAACACTGAAGCTTTCTTT. The full variable domain, its missing parts supplied by reference TRBV7-9 and TRBJ1-1, is DTGVSQNPRHKITKRGQNVTFRCDPISEHNRLYWYRQTLGQGPEFLTYFQNEAQLEKSRLLSDRFSAERPKGSFSTLEIQRTEQGDSAMYLCASSLAQGRNTEAFFGQGTRLTVV.